These T cell receptor beta chains were read from a single sample in a study of T cell repertoires in cytomegalovirus infection. TCRdb itself ran the reads through MiXCR, one entry per CDR3 protein. In the table there are just under 550,000 distinct CDR3 sequences, around 27% of which are singletons. Sequencing was carried out using PBMCs. The receptors were sampled from a human donor in good health (CMV status not recorded). Some clones in this sample may be carry-over from other donors' samples. The CDR3 runs from the conserved cysteine through the conserved F or W. A D gene is named only where the DNA matches it firmly. A row's size may be missing; if present it is once, few, many or a size class.

j_gene,d_gene,abundance,v_gene,CDR3nt,CDR3aa
TRBJ2-1,.,few,TRBV7-8,TGTGCCAGCAGCCCCCGGCGGGCGGGCACTTACAATGAGCAGTTCTTC,CASSPRRAGTYNEQFF
TRBJ1-1,.,.,TRBV5-8,TGTGCCAGCAGCTTTAGGCGAGGGATTAAGAACACTGAAGCTTTCTTT,CASSFRRGIKNTEAFF
TRBJ2-3,.,.,TRBV5-8,TGTGCCAGCAGCCGTGATTACACAGATACGCAGTATTTT,CASSRDYTDTQYF
TRBJ2-5,.,.,TRBV4-3,TGCGCCAGCAGCCAAGATGGAGGCGGCGGCGGGACCCAGTACTTC,CASSQDGGGGGTQYF
TRBJ2-1,.,many,TRBV7-2,TGTGCCAGCAGCTTAGAGTACGGGGTGCAAGGTTCTTACAATGAGCAGTTCTTC,CASSLEYGVQGSYNEQFF
TRBJ1-5,TRBD1,.,TRBV12-3/TRBV12-4,TGTGCCAGCAGTGCAACCCAGGGGGGTATTCAGCATTTT,CASSATQGGIQHF
TRBJ2-3,TRBD2,.,TRBV28,TGTGCCAGCAGTTTCCTAGCGGGGTACCAAGATACGCAGTATTTT,CASSFLAGYQDTQYF
TRBJ1-1,.,few,TRBV29-1,TGCAGCGTTGATGAGGAGACTGAAGCTTTCTTT,CSVDEETEAFF
TRBJ2-2,.,.,TRBV28,TGTGCCAGCAGTCCCCCGAGCACCGGGGAGCTGTTTTTT,CASSPPSTGELFF
TRBJ2-7,TRBD1,.,TRBV20-1,TGCAGTGTTCGGACAGGGGACTCCTACGAGCAGTACTTC,CSVRTGDSYEQYF
TRBJ2-1,.,.,TRBV7-3,TGTGCCAGCAGCGATTTGACTAGGGGGGTGGATGAGCAGTTCTTC,CASSDLTRGVDEQFF
TRBJ2-7,TRBD2,many,TRBV6-1,TGTGCCAGCACTCGAACGTGGACTAGCGGAAGCAATAAAGCCTACGAGCAGTACTTC,CASTRTWTSGSNKAYEQYF
TRBJ2-1,.,few,TRBV4-2,TGTGCCAGCAGCCACCCCTTGTACAATGAGCAGTTCTTC,CASSHPLYNEQFF
TRBJ2-7,TRBD1,few,TRBV6-1,TGTGCCAGCAGAACAGGGGGCTCCTACGAGCAGTACTTC,CASRTGGSYEQYF
TRBJ1-3,.,many,TRBV7-2,TGTGCCAGCAAACTGCTCTCTGGAAACACCATATATTTT,CASKLLSGNTIYF
TRBJ1-3,.,few,TRBV7-6,TGTGCCAGCAGCTTAGCGAAGGCGACAGACAGCTATTACTCTGGAAACACCATATATTTT,CASSLAKATDSYYSGNTIYF
TRBJ2-6,.,once,TRBV28,TGTGCCAGCAGTTTTCAGAGCTCTGGGGCCAACGTCCTGACTTTC,CASSFQSSGANVLTF
TRBJ1-5,.,many,TRBV7-8,TGTGCCAGCAGCTTAGAAAGGACAGCAAAGAATCAGCCCCAGCATTTT,CASSLERTAKNQPQHF
TRBJ1-2,.,.,TRBV6-6,TGTGCCAGCAGTTACTCCAAACCGGACCCCTATGGCTACACCTTC,CASSYSKPDPYGYTF
TRBJ2-1,TRBD1,.,TRBV7-3,TGTGCCAGCAGCTCGAGTACAGGGGGACAGTTCTTC,CASSSSTGGQFF
TRBJ1-4,TRBD1,.,TRBV2,TGTGCCAGCAGGGGGGGACAGACAGGAGAAAAACTGTTTTTT,CASRGGQTGEKLFF
TRBJ2-7,.,.,TRBV28,TGTGCCAGCCATAGCGGAAAAAACGCCTACGAGCAGTACTTC,CASHSGKNAYEQYF
TRBJ2-3,.,few,TRBV7-8,TGTGCCAGCAGCTCGCTCGAACTAGTGGGTGATACGCAGTATTTT,CASSSLELVGDTQYF
TRBJ2-2,TRBD1,.,TRBV7-2,TGTGCCAGCCGGCGGGACAGGGCGGACGGGGAGCTGTTTTTT,CASRRDRADGELFF
TRBJ2-1,TRBD1,.,TRBV10-3,TGTGCCATCCGGGACAGGGGAGGTAATGAGCAGTTCTTC,CAIRDRGGNEQFF
TRBJ1-2,TRBD1,once,TRBV7-6,TGTGCCAGCAGTCCCCCGGGACAGGGTCAATATGGCTACACCTTC,CASSPPGQGQYGYTF
TRBJ2-5,TRBD2,few,TRBV2,TGTGCCAGCATCGACGGGAGGGCCGGTGAGACCCAGTACTTC,CASIDGRAGETQYF
TRBJ2-2,TRBD2,few,TRBV6-2/TRBV6-3,TGTGCCAGCAGTTACCCGACTAGCGGCAAATCTTTCACCGGGGAGCTGTTTTTT,CASSYPTSGKSFTGELFF
TRBJ1-5,.,.,TRBV12-3/TRBV12-4,TGTGCCAGCACCGAAAGCAATCAGCCCCAGCATTTT,CASTESNQPQHF
TRBJ2-7,TRBD2,.,TRBV20-1,TGCAGTGCTGACGCCGGGACTAGCGGAAGCTCCTACGAGCAGTACTTC,CSADAGTSGSSYEQYF
TRBJ2-3,TRBD2,few,TRBV6-5,TGTGCCAGCAGCGAGCGGGAGGCTCGCACAGATACGCAGTATTTT,CASSEREARTDTQYF
TRBJ2-5,.,.,TRBV29-1,TGCAGCGTTTTAAAAGAGACCCAGTACTTC,CSVLKETQYF
TRBJ2-5,.,.,TRBV20-1,TGCAGTGCCCACCAGACTGTGCAAGAGACCCAGTACTTC,CSAHQTVQETQYF
TRBJ2-5,.,many,TRBV7-2,TGTGCCAGCAGCTTTACGGGAACTGAGGGAGAGACCCAGTACTTC,CASSFTGTEGETQYF
TRBJ2-2,TRBD2,few,TRBV19,TGTGCCAGTAAGGCGGGAGGGCCCGGAAACACCGGGGAGCTGTTTTTT,CASKAGGPGNTGELFF
TRBJ2-5,.,many,TRBV6-5,TGTGCCAGCAGTTATCAAGGAGAGACCCAGTACTTC,CASSYQGETQYF
TRBJ2-6,.,many,TRBV28,TGTGCCAGCAGCCTCCCCTACTCTGGGGCCAACGTCCTGACTTTC,CASSLPYSGANVLTF
TRBJ2-7,.,.,TRBV7-9,TGTGCCAGCAGCCCCACAGGGCACGAGCAGTACTTC,CASSPTGHEQYF
TRBJ2-2,.,.,TRBV28,TGTGCCAGCAGTGCCGGACAGATTATCTCCCAAATCTTCCAGTCGAACACCGGGGAGCTGTTTTTT,CASSAGQIISQIFQSNTGELFF
TRBJ1-2,.,.,TRBV5-3,TGTGCCAGCAGCTTGGTCCGGGGGCAGGGACGGCACTATGGCTACACCTTC,CASSLVRGQGRHYGYTF
TRBJ2-1,.,few,TRBV5-1,TGCGCCAGCAGCCTAGTAGATCCAGTGGGAGCTGAGCAGTTCTTC,CASSLVDPVGAEQFF
TRBJ2-5,.,.,TRBV7-4,TGTGCCAGCAGCCTCCTCGGTGGAGGGCTCTTGGAGACCCAGTACTTC,CASSLLGGGLLETQYF
TRBJ2-5,.,.,TRBV7-9,TGTGCCAGCAGCTCTGACGCATACCAAGAGACCCAGTACTTC,CASSSDAYQETQYF
TRBJ2-7,TRBD2,.,TRBV20-1,TGCAGTGCTAGCTCGAGCGGGGTCTACGAGCAGTACTTC,CSASSSGVYEQYF
TRBJ2-2,.,.,TRBV29-1,TGCAGCGTTGACCAGGCCAACACCGGGGAGCTGTTTTTT,CSVDQANTGELFF
TRBJ2-7,.,.,TRBV5-4,TGTGCCAGCAGCCCGGACTACCTCTCCTACGAGCAGTACTTC,CASSPDYLSYEQYF
TRBJ2-3,.,few,TRBV14,TGTGCCAGCAGCCACTTAAACCTGGGAGATACGCAGTATTTT,CASSHLNLGDTQYF
TRBJ2-7,.,.,TRBV6-2/TRBV6-3,TGTGCCACCCGGAATACGTATTCGTACGAGCAGTACTTC,CATRNTYSYEQYF
TRBJ2-5,TRBD2,once,TRBV6-6,TGTGCCAGCAGTCGAATAGCGGGAGGAGGGTTTCTAGAGACCCAGTACTTC,CASSRIAGGGFLETQYF
TRBJ2-7,.,.,TRBV6-5,TGTGCCAGCAGGACCGGATTTAGTTCCTACGAGCAGTACTTC,CASRTGFSSYEQYF
TRBJ2-5,.,.,TRBV28,TGTGCCAGCAGGCCCCGGGACGACGATTGGGAGACCCAGTACTTC,CASRPRDDDWETQYF
TRBJ2-2,TRBD2,.,TRBV24-1,TGTGCCATTAGCGGGAGGACGAACACCGGGGAGCTGTTTTTT,CAISGRTNTGELFF
TRBJ1-4,TRBD1,many,TRBV7-2,TGTGCCAGCACCGACAGGGCTAATGAAAAACTGTTTTTT,CASTDRANEKLFF
TRBJ1-2,.,once,TRBV5-1,TGCGCCAGCAGGAGCCCGACAGAGCTATATGGCTACACCTTC,CASRSPTELYGYTF
TRBJ1-1,TRBD1,.,TRBV28,TGTGCCAGCAGTTTAAGTTCTACAGGGGGGTTCGAAGCTTTCTTT,CASSLSSTGGFEAFF
TRBJ2-5,.,many,TRBV7-2,TGTGCCAGCAGCTTATTACTGAATAAAGAGACCCAGTACTTC,CASSLLLNKETQYF
TRBJ2-7,.,.,TRBV12-3/TRBV12-4,TGTGCCAGCAGCGGTATCTTGACTGGTAATTCCTACGAGCAGTACTTC,CASSGILTGNSYEQYF
TRBJ1-1,.,.,TRBV28,TGTGCCAGCACCTCCGGGGCAGGGGACACTGAAGCTTTCTTT,CASTSGAGDTEAFF
TRBJ2-1,TRBD2,.,TRBV29-1,TGCAGCGTTGACCTAGCGGGAGGGGGGCAGTTCTTC,CSVDLAGGGQFF